This TCR beta chain stems from a study of STAT5B mutations in CD4+ large granular lymphocyte leukemia. Study context: Cryopreserved patient cells were CD8-depleted, then anti-CD4 bead selected. Study conclusions and caveats: Of heterogeneous patient samples, only five to seven CD4-sorted ones were compared for clonality. No patients shared main leukemic clonotypes, though around 24% appeared at low frequency elsewhere.

From germline, CDR1 is SGHRS and CDR2 YFSETQ. J gave up 4 bases and V 0 bases, and 4 bases lay outside the gene matches. The CDR3 consists of 15 residues. Notes on this clone: The antigen remains unidentified.

The data were produced by immunoSEQ multiplex PCR, yet TCRdb's version contains in-frame clones alone and is incomplete. The sample has a few thousand clones, 79% seen once; the top ten hold 88%. Sequenced: PBMCs. The J gene is TRBJ2-1, the V gene TRBV5-1, with 7 bases aligning to TRBD2. This clonotype was sampled from a woman in her seventies with CD4+ T-cell large granular lymphocyte leukemia. The CDR3 DNA follows: TGCGCCAGCAGCTTGGGGGAGGGGTGGTACAATGAGCAGTTCTTC. Translated, it gives CASSLGEGWYNEQFF.